This TCR beta chain was identified in a study of T-cell reconstitution after alpha-beta-depleted transplantation in children. During its preparation, the TCRbeta library received unique molecular identifiers. TCRdb passed the PCR reads through MiXCR, listing each CDR3 protein once. The repertoire includes 420,000 or so distinct CDR3 sequences, 9.5% to 13% of them detected once, and roughly 5.5% sits in the top ten. This clonotype was counted a few times. Trimming removed 5 bases from V and 2 bases from J, with 13 bases in between. The CDR3 totals 14 residues. The germline V gene has CDR1 DFQATT and CDR2 SNEGSKA (reference sequence).

The V and J genes are TRBV20-1 and TRBJ2-1; D call uncertain. The receptor's source is a human donor who donated a stem cell graft to a child with acute myeloid leukemia. The material was PBMCs from the stem cell graft donor, obtained from the stem cell graft. CDR3 loop: CSARGSHTYNEQFF. The CDR3, as DNA: TGCAGTGCTCGTGGGTCTCACACCTACAATGAGCAGTTCTTC.